The text below deals with one T cell receptor beta chain. Its antigen is unidentified. Researchers report isolating at least 7 million PBMCs per sample. This record comes from a study of blood T cells in healthy people across ages. Study findings and constraints: A greater number of naive CD4+ cells and higher diversity distinguished long-lived donors from aged donors. Leaving the PBMCs unsorted stopped any conclusive comparison of naive versus antigen-experienced cells.

Germline assignment: CDR1 WNHNN and CDR2 SYGVQD (reference sequence). The CDR3 has 16 amino acids. J lost 2 bases, V lost 8 bases, and 13 bases had no gene match. The use of a sample-barcoded 5' primer and a J-beta primer mix characterized a second PCR of roughly 6 to 11 cycles. TCRdb fed the 5' RACE reads into MiXCR, producing one record per CDR3 protein. The data contain 720,000 or so distinct CDR3 sequences, around 38% of them seen just once; the ten biggest clones take up 30%. The sequenced material came from blood. The clonotype comes from an elderly man in good health. J is TRBJ2-7 and V is TRBV10-1; 9 positions match TRBD1. The DNA of the CDR3 is TGCGCCAGCTCCAAGGGTAGGGGGACAGGGACCTACGAGCAGTACTTC. This translates into CASSKGRGTGTYEQYF.